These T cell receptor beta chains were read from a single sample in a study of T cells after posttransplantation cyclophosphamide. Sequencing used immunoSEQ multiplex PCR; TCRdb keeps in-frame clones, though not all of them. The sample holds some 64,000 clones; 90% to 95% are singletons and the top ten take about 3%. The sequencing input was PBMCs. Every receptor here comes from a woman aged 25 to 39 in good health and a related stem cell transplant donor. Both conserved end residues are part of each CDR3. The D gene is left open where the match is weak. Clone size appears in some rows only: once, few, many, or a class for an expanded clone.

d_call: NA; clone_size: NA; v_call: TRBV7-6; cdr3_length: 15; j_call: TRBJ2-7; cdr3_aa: CASSMGDALSYEQYF; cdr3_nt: TGTGCCAGCAGCATGGGAGACGCCCTCTCCTACGAGCAGTACTTC
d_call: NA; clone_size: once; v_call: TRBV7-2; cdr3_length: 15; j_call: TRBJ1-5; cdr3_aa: CASSLAGGKNQPQHF; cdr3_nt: TGTGCCAGCAGCTTAGCAGGGGGTAAGAATCAGCCCCAGCATTTT
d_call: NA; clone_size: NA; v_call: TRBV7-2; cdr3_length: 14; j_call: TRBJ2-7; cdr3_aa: CASSLGAGSYEQYF; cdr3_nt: TGTGCCAGCAGCTTAGGGGCAGGGTCCTACGAGCAGTACTTC
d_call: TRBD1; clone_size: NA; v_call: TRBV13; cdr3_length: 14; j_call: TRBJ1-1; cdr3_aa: CASSLGTVGTEAFF; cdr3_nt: TGTGCCAGCAGCTTGGGGACAGTTGGCACTGAAGCTTTCTTT
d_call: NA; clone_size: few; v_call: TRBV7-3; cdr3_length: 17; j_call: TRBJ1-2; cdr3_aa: CASSLRAGEEGNYGYTF; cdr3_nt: TGTGCCAGCAGCTTAAGGGCAGGGGAAGAGGGTAACTATGGCTACACCTTC
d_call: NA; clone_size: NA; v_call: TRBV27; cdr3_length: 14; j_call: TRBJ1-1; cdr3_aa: CASGKSGPNTEAFF; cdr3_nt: TGTGCCAGCGGAAAATCGGGACCGAACACTGAAGCTTTCTTT
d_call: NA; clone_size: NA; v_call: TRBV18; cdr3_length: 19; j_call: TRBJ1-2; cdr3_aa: CASSPLNFLGGAGDSGYTF; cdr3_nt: TGTGCCAGCTCACCACTTAATTTCCTCGGGGGTGCTGGGGATAGTGGCTACACCTTC
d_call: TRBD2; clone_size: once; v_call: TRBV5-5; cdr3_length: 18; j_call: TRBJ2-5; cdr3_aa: CASSPPPRTSGIQETQYF; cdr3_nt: TGTGCCAGCAGCCCGCCCCCCAGGACTAGCGGTATACAAGAGACCCAGTACTTC
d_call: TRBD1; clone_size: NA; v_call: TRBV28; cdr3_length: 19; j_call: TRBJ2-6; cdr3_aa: CASTHQVGTGISGANVLTF; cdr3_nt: TGTGCCAGCACCCACCAAGTCGGGACAGGGATATCTGGGGCCAACGTCCTGACTTTC
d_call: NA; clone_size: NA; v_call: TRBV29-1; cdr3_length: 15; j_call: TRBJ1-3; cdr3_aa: CSVDSFGSSGNTIYF; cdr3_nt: TGCAGCGTTGACTCCTTCGGTAGCTCTGGAAACACCATATATTTT
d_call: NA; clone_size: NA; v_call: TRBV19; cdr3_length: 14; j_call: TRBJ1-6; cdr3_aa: CASTYRRYNSPLHF; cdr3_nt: TGTGCCAGTACGTACCGAAGATATAATTCACCCCTCCACTTT
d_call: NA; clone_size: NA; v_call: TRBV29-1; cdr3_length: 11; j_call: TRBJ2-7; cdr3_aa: CSAWGAYEQYF; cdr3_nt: TGCAGCGCTTGGGGAGCCTACGAGCAGTACTTC
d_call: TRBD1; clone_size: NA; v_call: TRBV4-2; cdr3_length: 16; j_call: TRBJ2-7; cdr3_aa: CASSQEGGTGSYEQYF; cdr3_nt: TGTGCCAGCAGCCAAGAAGGAGGGACAGGGAGCTACGAGCAGTACTTC
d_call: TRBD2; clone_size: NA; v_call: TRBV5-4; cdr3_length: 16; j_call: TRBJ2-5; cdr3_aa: CASSLGAGGPQETQYF; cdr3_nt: TGTGCCAGCAGCTTGGGCGCGGGGGGACCCCAAGAGACCCAGTACTTC
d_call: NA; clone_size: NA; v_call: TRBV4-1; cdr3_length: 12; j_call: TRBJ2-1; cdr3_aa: CASSPSYNEQFF; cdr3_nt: TGCGCCAGCAGCCCGTCATACAATGAGCAGTTCTTC
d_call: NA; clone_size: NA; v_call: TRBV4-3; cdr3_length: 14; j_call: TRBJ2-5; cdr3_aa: CASSQDWGQETQYF; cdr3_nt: TGCGCCAGCAGCCAAGATTGGGGCCAAGAGACCCAGTACTTC
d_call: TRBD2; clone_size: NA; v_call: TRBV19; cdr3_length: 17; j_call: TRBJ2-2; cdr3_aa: CASSLTSGGAGTGELFF; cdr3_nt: TGTGCCAGTAGTCTGACTAGCGGGGGGGCTGGCACCGGGGAGCTGTTTTTT
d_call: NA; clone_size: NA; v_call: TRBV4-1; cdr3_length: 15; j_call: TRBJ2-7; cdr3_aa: CASILNRDPAYEQYF; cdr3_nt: TGCGCCAGCATACTTAACCGGGACCCGGCCTACGAGCAGTACTTC
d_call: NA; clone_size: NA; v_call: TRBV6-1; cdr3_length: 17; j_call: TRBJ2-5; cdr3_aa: CASSEFASPGLGETQYF; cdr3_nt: TGTGCCAGCAGTGAATTCGCATCCCCGGGGCTCGGAGAGACCCAGTACTTC
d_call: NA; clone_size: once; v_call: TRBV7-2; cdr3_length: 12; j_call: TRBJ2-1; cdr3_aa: CASSSDSNEQFF; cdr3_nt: TGTGCCAGCAGCTCCGACAGCAATGAGCAGTTCTTC
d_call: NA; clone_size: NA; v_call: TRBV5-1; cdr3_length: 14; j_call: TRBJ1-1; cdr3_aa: CASSRQGLNTEAFF; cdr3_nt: TGCGCCAGCAGCCGGCAGGGATTGAACACTGAAGCTTTCTTT
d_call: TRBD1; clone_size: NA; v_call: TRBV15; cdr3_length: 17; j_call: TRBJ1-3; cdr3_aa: CATAYGDRRSSGNTIYF; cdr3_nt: TGTGCCACAGCGTACGGGGACAGGCGGAGCTCTGGAAACACCATATATTTT
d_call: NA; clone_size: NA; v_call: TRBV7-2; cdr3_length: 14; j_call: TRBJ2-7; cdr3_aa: CASSLLGAYYEQYF; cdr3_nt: TGTGCCAGCAGCTTATTGGGGGCCTACTACGAGCAGTACTTC
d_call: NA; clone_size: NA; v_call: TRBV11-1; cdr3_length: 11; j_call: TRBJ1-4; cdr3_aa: CASSLEEKLFF; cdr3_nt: TGTGCCAGCAGCTTGGAAGAAAAACTGTTTTTT
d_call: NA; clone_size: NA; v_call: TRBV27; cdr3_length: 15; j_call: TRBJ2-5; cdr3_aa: CASSLYPRYQETQYF; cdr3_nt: TGTGCCAGCAGTTTATACCCCCGATACCAAGAGACCCAGTACTTC
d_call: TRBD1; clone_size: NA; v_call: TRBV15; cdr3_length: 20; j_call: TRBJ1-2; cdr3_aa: CATSRDNGTGRHPFNYGYTF; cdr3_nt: TGTGCCACCAGCAGAGATAACGGGACAGGACGCCATCCCTTCAACTATGGCTACACCTTC
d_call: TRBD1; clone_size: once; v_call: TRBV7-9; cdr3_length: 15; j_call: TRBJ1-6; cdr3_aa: CASTSLGTDNSPLHF; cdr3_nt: TGTGCCAGCACCTCTTTGGGGACAGATAATTCACCCCTCCACTTT
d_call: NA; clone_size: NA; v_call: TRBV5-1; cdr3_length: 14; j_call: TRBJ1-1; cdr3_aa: CASSPTTGVTEAFF; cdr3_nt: TGCGCCAGCAGCCCTACTACAGGAGTGACTGAAGCTTTCTTT
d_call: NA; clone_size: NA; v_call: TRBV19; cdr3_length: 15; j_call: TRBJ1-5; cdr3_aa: CASSIGRQLNQPQHF; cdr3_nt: TGTGCCAGTAGTATAGGGAGACAGCTAAATCAGCCCCAGCATTTT
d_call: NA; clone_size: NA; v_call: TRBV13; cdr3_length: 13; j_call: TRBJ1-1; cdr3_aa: CASSLGTPYGAFF; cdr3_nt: TGTGCCAGCAGCTTAGGCACCCCATATGGGGCTTTCTTT
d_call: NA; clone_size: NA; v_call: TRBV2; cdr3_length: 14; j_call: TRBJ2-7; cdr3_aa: CASRAGRQGYEQYF; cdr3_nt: TGTGCCAGCAGGGCAGGGCGTCAGGGCTACGAGCAGTACTTC
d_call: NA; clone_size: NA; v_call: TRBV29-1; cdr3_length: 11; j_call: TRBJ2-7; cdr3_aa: CSGGNEYEQYF; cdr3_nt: TGCAGCGGGGGTAACGAGTACGAGCAGTACTTC
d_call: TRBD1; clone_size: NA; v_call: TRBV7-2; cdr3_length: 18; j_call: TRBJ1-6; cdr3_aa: CASSYPRTGSSYNSPLHF; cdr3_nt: TGTGCCAGCAGCTACCCCAGGACAGGGAGCTCCTATAATTCACCCCTCCACTTT
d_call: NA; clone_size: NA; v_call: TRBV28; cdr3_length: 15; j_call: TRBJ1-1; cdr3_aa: CASSLRVKRGTEAFF; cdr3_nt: TGTGCCAGCAGTTTAAGGGTCAAGAGGGGTACTGAAGCTTTCTTT
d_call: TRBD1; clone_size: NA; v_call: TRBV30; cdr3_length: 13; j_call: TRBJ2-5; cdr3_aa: CAWRGQGRETQYF; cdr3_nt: TGTGCCTGGAGGGGACAGGGAAGGGAGACCCAGTACTTC
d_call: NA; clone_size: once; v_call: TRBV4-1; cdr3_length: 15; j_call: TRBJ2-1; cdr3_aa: CASSQDGSSYNEQFF; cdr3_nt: TGCGCCAGCAGCCAAGACGGAAGCTCCTACAATGAGCAGTTCTTC
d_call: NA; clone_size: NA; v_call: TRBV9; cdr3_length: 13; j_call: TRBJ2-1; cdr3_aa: CASSVVSGVEQFF; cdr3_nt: TGTGCCAGCAGCGTTGTCTCGGGCGTTGAGCAGTTCTTC
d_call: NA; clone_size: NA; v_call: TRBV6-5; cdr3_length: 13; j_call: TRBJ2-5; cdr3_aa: CASSAPERKTQYF; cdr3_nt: TGTGCCAGCAGTGCACCGGAACGGAAGACCCAGTACTTC
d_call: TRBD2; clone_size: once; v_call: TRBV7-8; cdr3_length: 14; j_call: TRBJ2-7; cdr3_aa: CASSSSGADYEQYF; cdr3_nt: TGTGCCAGCAGCTCCAGCGGGGCCGACTACGAGCAGTACTTC
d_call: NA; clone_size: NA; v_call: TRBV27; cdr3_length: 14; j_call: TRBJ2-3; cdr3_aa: CASSLSGGTDTQYF; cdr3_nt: TGTGCCAGCAGTTTATCGGGGGGTACAGATACGCAGTATTTT
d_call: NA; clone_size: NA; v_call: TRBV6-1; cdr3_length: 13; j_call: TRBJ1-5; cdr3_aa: CASRQGRVEPQHF; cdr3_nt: TGTGCCAGCAGGCAGGGCCGGGTCGAGCCCCAGCATTTT
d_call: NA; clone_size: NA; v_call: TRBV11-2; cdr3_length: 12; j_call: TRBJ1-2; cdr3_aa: CASSFEGNGYTF; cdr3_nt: TGTGCCAGCAGCTTTGAGGGGAATGGCTACACCTTC
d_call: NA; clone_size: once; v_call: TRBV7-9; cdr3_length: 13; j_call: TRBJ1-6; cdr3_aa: CASSTLWSSPLHF; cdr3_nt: TGTGCCAGCAGCACCTTATGGAGTTCACCCCTCCACTTT
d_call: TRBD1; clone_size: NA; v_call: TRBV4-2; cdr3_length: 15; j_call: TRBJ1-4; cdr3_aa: CASSQVEGAKEKLFF; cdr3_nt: TGTGCCAGCAGCCAAGTTGAGGGGGCGAAGGAAAAACTGTTTTTT
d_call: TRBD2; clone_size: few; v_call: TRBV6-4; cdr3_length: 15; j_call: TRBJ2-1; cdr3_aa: CASSDGDGGNNEQFF; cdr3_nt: TGTGCCAGCAGTGACGGTGACGGGGGGAACAATGAGCAGTTCTTC
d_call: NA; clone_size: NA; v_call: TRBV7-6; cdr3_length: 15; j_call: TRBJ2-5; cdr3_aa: CASSFEGAGQETQYF; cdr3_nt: TGTGCCAGCAGCTTCGAAGGGGCCGGGCAAGAGACCCAGTACTTC
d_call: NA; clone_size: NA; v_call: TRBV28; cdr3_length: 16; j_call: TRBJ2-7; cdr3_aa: CASSSGGVGVGHEQYF; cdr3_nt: TGTGCCAGCAGTTCAGGGGGGGTGGGAGTCGGGCACGAGCAGTACTTC
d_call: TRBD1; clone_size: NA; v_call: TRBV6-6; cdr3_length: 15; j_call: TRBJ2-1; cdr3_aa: CASSSGTGGYNEQFF; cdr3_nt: TGTGCCAGCAGTTCCGGGACAGGGGGGTACAATGAGCAGTTCTTC
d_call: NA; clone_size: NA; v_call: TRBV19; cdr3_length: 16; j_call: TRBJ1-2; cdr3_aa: CASSFSGQIINYGYTF; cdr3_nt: TGTGCCAGTAGTTTCAGTGGACAGATAATTAACTATGGCTACACCTTC